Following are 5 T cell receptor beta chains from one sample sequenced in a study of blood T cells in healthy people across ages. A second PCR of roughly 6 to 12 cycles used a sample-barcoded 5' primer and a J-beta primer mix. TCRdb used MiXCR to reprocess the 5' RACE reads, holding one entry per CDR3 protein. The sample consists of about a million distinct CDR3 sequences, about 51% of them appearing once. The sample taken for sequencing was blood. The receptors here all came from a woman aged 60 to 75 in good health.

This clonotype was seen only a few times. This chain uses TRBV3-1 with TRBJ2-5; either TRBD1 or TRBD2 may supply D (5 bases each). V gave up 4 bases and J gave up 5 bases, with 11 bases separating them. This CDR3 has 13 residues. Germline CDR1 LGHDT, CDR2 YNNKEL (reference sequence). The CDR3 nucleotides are TGTGCCAGCAGCCTCCCCGGGGCTGAGACCCAGTACTTC. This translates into CASSLPGAETQYF.

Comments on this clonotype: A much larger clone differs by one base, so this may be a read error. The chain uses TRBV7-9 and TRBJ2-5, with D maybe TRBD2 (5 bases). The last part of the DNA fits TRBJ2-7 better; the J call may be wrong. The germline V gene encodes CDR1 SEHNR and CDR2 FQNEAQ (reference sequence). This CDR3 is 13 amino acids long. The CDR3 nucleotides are TGTGCCAGCGGCCTAATGGGGAGTGACGAGCAGTACTTC. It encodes CASGLMGSDEQYF.

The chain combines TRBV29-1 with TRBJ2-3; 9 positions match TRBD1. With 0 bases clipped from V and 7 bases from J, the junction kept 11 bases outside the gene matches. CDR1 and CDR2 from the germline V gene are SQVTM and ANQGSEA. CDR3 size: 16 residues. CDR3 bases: TGCAGCGTTGAAGATCACGGGACAGGGATTACATATACGCAGTATTTT. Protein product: CSVEDHGTGITYTQYF.

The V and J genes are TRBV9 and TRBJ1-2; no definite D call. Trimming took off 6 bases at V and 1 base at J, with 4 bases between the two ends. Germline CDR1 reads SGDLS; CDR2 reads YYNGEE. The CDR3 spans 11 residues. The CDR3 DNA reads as TGTGCCAGCAACAATAACTATGGCTACACCTTC. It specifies CASNNNYGYTF.

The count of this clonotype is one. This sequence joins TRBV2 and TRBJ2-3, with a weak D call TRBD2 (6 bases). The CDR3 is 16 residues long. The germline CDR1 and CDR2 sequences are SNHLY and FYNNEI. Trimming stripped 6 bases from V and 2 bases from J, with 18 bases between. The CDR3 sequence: CASSGEVARLTDTQYF. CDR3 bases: TGTGCCAGCAGCGGGGAGGTAGCGCGGCTCACAGATACGCAGTATTTT.